Each of the 4 T cell receptor beta chains below was sequenced from the same sample in a study of cytomegalovirus exposure and HLA in healthy donors. Sequencing used immunoSEQ multiplex PCR; TCRdb keeps in-frame clones, though not all of them. Of tens of thousands of clones listed, 96% were seen once; the top ten hold about 1.5%. The sequenced material came from PBMCs. The source is a man younger than 35 in good health and CMV-seropositive.

The sample holds one count of this clone. The chain links TRBV7-9 to TRBJ2-7; D gene unclear. The CDR3 extends over 13 amino acids. V lost 7 bases, J lost 0 bases, and 10 bases lay in between. CDR1 and CDR2 (germline): SEHNR, FQNEAQ (reference sequence). The CDR3 DNA sequence: TGTGCCAGCACCCCCGAGAGCTCCTACGAGCAGTACTTC. It specifies CASTPESSYEQYF. The variable domain in full, with the rest retrieved from reference TRBV7-9 and TRBJ2-7, is DTGVSQNPRHKITKRGQNVTFRCDPISEHNRLYWYRQTLGQGPEFLTYFQNEAQLEKSRLLSDRFSAERPKGSFSTLEIQRTEQGDSAMYLCASTPESSYEQYFGPGTRLTVT.

The V and J genes are TRBV18 and TRBJ2-1; perhaps TRBD1 as D (5 bases). This CDR3 region has 17 residues. Looked up from germline, CDR1 is KGHSH and CDR2 is LQKENI. The V and J ends lost 0 bases and 9 bases respectively, with 21 bases between them. This CDR3 is CASSPPRQRGRYGEQFF. CDR3 nucleotides: TGTGCCAGCTCACCACCAAGACAGCGAGGCAGGTACGGTGAGCAGTTCTTC.

This chain joins TRBV11-2 and TRBJ2-2; 7 nucleotides align to TRBD2. The CDR3 is 15 amino acids. Per the germline V gene, CDR1 is SGHAT and CDR2 is FQNNGV. V lost 6 bases to trimming and J lost 4 bases; unmatched junction nucleotides: 8. The CDR3, as DNA: TGTGCCAGCAGTCAAGCGGGATTCCGCACCGGGGAGCTGTTTTTT. Translating it yields CASSQAGFRTGELFF.

The V and J genes are TRBV5-4 and TRBJ2-7, with TRBD1 matching 9 bases. Germline V gene lookup returns CDR1 SGHNT and CDR2 YYREEE (reference sequence). J was trimmed by 0 bases and V by 3 bases; bases with no gene match: 4. This CDR3 spans 15 amino acids. The CDR3 region is CASSSPGQGSYEQYF. The CDR3 bases are TGTGCCAGCAGCTCGCCGGGACAGGGCTCCTACGAGCAGTACTTC.